This entry is about one TCR beta chain. What this receptor recognizes is not known. Within one base of it there is no much larger clone, and no base qualities were kept. Based on the germline V gene, the CDR1 and CDR2 sequences are SGDLS and YYNGEE. Trimming takes 0 bases from V and 2 bases from J, and the germline ends sit 14 bases apart. CDR3 length: 16 amino acids, cysteine to phenylalanine. Just the 48-base CDR3 DNA is kept, in frame starting at base 1. TCRbeta CDR3 regions were amplified from genomic DNA by means of the immunoSEQ Assay, a bias-controlled multiplex PCR. On the study's bioinformatics: The number of nucleated cells in each sample was estimated by amplification of reference gene primers within the assay. To quantify the absolute abundance of each unique TCRbeta CDR3 rearrangement, sequence reads were collapsed and filtered. For each sample, productive Simpson clonality was calculated as the square root of Simpson's diversity index across productive rearrangements. Entries here come from immuneACCESS through TCRdb and include only in-frame sequences with V and J called. Some clones fail to appear in such tables; in the studies checked, an unresolved V gene covers under half of the shortfall, and the cause of the remainder is unknown. V and J calls and clone size are those listed in that table; D and trimming were worked out from the DNA. A total of around 260,000 clones appear in this sample, over 70% of them only once. Together, the top ten hold approximately 1.5% of the sample.

The data stem from a study of blood T cell repertoires in COVID-19 (TCRdb year 2020). Broadly, across the study: Collaborator samples came from the United States, Italy and Spain and covered acute and convalescent phases of COVID-19. The repertoires were released in a freely available public database intended as a resource for research on the immune response to SARS-CoV-2. The material from the prospective study consisted of cDNA or gDNA derived from T cells, B-cell-depleted T cells, or PBMCs. Where available, HLA class I and class II types were obtained from metadata supplied by the sample provider rather than from assay-based typing. The dataset comprised deeply sampled blood TCRbeta repertoires from subjects exposed to, actively infected with, or recovered from COVID-19. Samples came from the ongoing ImmuneRACE study (first 160 participants) plus 1,254 subjects from 6 global collaborators. A de-identified subject ID, COVID-19 status, age in years and sex were almost always included in the sample metadata.

Another Seattle source contributed samples from volunteer blood donors who had recovered from COVID-19. Each collaborating institution followed its own protocols to collect whole blood in K2EDTA tubes. For TCRbeta analysis, collaborators shipped samples in one of three forms: frozen whole blood, isolated PBMCs, or DNA extracted from either of those sample types. Beyond this particular receptor, the publication reports: The quantity of clinical and demographic metadata differed by source and by participant and was supplied without curation.

This chain is built from TRBV9 and TRBJ1-2, and possibly TRBD1, on 5 matching bases. The origin of this receptor is a woman aged 40 to 49 who had recovered from COVID-19. The sample was peripheral blood. The CDR3 reads as follows: CASSVEGWEGNYGYTF. The bases are TGTGCCAGCAGCGTAGAGGGCTGGGAGGGGAACTATGGCTACACCTTC.